This TCR beta chain emerged from a study of CD8 T cells in ankylosing spondylitis. TCRdb independently ran MiXCR on the 5' RACE reads; one entry per CDR3 protein. The sample yields around 770,000 distinct CDR3 sequences, 12% seen once. Findings and limits, study-wide: Disease-linked clones bore a CD8+ phenotype, appearing relatively rarely in peripheral blood. A TCR beta motif of fewer than ten highly homologous variants appeared characteristic of ankylosing spondylitis blood.

V lost 5 bases, J lost 4 bases, and 8 bases stayed unmatched. The CDR3 loop spans 15 amino acids. Looked up from germline, CDR1 is SGHTA and CDR2 is FQGNSA. This clonotype was observed many times. The antigen is not known. This rearrangement joins TRBV7-2 to TRBJ2-5; 9 bases are a match to TRBD2. The sequenced sample was blood, either unsorted or a sorted T cell fraction (not recorded which). The TCR was taken from a male donor with ankylosing spondylitis. The CDR3 region is CASSPSGMRGETQYF. DNA of the CDR3: TGTGCCAGCAGCCCTAGCGGGATGCGGGGAGAGACCCAGTACTTC. The full variable domain, its missing parts supplied by reference TRBV7-2 and TRBJ2-5, is GAGVSQSPSNKVTEKGKDVELRCDPISGHTALYWYRQSLGQGLEFLIYFQGNSAPDKSGLPSDRFSAERTGGSVSTLTIQRTQQEDSAVYLCASSPSGMRGETQYFGPGTRLLVL.